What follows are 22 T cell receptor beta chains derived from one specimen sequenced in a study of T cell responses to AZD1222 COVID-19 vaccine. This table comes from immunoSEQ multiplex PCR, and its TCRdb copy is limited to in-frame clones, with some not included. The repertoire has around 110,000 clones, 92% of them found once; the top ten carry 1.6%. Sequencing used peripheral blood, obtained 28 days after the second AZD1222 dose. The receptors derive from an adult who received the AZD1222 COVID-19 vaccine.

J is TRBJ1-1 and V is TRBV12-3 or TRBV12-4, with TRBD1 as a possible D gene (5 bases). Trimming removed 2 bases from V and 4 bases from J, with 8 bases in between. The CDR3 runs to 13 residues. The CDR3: CASSLMGTTEAFF. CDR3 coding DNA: TGTGCCAGCAGTTTAATGGGGACCACTGAAGCTTTCTTT.

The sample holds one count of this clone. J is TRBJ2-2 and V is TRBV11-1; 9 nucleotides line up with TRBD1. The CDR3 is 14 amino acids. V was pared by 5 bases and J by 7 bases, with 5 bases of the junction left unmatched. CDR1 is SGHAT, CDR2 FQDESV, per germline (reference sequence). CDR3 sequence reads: CASSLQGAVGELFF. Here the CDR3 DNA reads TGTGCCAGCAGCCTACAGGGGGCGGTCGGGGAGCTGTTTTTT. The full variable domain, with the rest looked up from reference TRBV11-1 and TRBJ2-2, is EAEVAQSPRYKITEKSQAVAFWCDPISGHATLYWYRQILGQGPELLVQFQDESVVDDSQLPKDRFSAERLKGVDSTLKIQPAELGDSAMYLCASSLQGAVGELFFGEGSRLTVL.

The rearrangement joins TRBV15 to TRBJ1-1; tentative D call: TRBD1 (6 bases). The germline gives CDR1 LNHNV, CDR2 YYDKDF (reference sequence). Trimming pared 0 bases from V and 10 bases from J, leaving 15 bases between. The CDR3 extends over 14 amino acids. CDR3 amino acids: CATSRDPGTGRAFF. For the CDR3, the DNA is TGTGCCACCAGCAGAGACCCTGGAACAGGGAGAGCTTTCTTT.

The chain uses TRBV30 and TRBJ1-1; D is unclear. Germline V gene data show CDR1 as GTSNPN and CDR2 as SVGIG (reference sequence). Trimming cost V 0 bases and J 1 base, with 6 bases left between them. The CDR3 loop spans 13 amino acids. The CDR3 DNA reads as TGTGCCTGGAGTGTACACCCGAACACTGAAGCTTTCTTT. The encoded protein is CAWSVHPNTEAFF.

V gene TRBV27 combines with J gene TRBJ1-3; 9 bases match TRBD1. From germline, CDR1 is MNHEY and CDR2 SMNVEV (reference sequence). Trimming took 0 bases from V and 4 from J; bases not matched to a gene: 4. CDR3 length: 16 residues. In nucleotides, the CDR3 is TGTGCCAGCAGTTTATCGGGCGGGACAGGGGGAAACACCATATATTTT. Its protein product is CASSLSGGTGGNTIYF.

This CDR3 is CASSLAPGGDSPLHF. DNA for the CDR3: TGTGCCAGCAGCTTAGCGCCGGGAGGGGATTCACCCCTCCACTTT. This sequence joins TRBV7-2 and TRBJ1-6; perhaps TRBD1 as D (5 bases). V lost 0 bases and J 8 bases, leaving 11 bases between the germline ends. The length of the CDR3 is 15 residues. CDR1 and CDR2 from the germline V gene are SGHTA and FQGNSA.

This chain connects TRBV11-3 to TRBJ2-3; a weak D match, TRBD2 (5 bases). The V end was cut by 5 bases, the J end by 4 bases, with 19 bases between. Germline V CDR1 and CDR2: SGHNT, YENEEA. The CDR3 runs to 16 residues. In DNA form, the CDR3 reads TGTGCCAGCAGCAGCTTAGGGAGTGGGGTTTCAGATACGCAGTATTTT. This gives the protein CASSSLGSGVSDTQYF.

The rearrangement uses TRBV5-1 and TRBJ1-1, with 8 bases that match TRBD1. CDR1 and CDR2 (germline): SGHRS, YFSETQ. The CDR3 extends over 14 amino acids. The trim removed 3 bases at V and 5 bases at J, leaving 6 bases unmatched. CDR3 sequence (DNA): TGCGCCAGCAGCTGGACAGGGTGGGGAACTGAAGCTTTCTTT. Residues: CASSWTGWGTEAFF.

The CDR3 bases are TGTGCCAGCTCACCACAGGAGGGGCCACCCTCTGGAAACACCATATATTTT. Its translation is CASSPQEGPPSGNTIYF. The chain is built from TRBV18 and TRBJ1-3; D is perhaps TRBD1 (5 bases). Germline CDR1 KGHSH, CDR2 LQKENI. The CDR3 is 17 amino acids. The V gene lost 1 base and the J gene lost 0 bases, with 13 bases spanning the gap.

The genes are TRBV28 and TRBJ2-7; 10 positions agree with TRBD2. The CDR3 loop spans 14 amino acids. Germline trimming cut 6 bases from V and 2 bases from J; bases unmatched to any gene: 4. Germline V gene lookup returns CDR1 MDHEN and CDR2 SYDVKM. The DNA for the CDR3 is TGTGCCAGCAGCGGGACTAGCGCTACCTACGAGCAGTACTTC. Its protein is CASSGTSATYEQYF.

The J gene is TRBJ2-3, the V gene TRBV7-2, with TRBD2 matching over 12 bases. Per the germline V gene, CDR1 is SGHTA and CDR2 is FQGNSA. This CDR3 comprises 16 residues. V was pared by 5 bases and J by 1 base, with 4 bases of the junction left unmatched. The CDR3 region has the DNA TGTGCCAGCAGCCCCCGACTAGCGGGGGGCACAGATACGCAGTATTTT. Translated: CASSPRLAGGTDTQYF.

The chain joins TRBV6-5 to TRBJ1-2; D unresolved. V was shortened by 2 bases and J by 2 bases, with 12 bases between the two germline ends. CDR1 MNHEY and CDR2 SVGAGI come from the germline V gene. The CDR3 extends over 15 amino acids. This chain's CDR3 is CASSYVHSPNYGYTF. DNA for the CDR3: TGTGCCAGCAGTTACGTCCACAGTCCCAACTATGGCTACACCTTC.

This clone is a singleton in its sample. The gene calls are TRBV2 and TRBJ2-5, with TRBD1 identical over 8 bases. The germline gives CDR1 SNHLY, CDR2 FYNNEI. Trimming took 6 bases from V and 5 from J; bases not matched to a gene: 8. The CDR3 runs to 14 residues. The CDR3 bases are TGTGCCAGCAGAGGGACAGGCCCTGGGGAGACCCAGTACTTC. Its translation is CASRGTGPGETQYF.

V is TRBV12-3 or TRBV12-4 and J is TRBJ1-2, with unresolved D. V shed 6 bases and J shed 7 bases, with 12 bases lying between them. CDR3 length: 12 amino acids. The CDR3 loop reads CASSRTRGGYTF. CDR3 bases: TGTGCCAGCAGCCGGACTCGGGGTGGCTACACCTTC.

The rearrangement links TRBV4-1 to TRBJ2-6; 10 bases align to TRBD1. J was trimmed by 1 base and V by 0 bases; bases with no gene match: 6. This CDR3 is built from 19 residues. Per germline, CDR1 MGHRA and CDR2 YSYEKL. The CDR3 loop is CASSQDRRQGASGANVLTF. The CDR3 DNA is TGCGCCAGCAGCCAAGATAGGAGACAGGGGGCTTCTGGGGCCAACGTCCTGACTTTC.

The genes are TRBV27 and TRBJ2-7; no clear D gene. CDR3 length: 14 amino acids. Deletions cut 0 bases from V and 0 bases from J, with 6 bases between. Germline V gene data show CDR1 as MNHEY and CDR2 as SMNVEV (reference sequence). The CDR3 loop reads CASSLSPLSYEQYF. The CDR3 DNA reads TGTGCCAGCAGTTTATCCCCACTCTCCTACGAGCAGTACTTC.

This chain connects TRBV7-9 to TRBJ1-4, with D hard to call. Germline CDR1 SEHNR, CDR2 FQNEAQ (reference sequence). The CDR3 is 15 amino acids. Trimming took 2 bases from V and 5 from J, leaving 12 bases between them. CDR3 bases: TGTGCCAGCAGCTTACCTCAGGCAGTCAATGAAAAACTGTTTTTT. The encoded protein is CASSLPQAVNEKLFF.

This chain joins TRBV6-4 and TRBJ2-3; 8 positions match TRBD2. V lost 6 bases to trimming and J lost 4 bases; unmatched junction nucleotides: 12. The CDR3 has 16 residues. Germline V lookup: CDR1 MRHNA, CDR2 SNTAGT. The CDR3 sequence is CASSDTSGSGSDTQYF. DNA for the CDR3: TGTGCCAGCAGCGATACCAGCGGGAGTGGATCAGATACGCAGTATTTT.

The CDR3 reads CASSRGGPINTIYF. As DNA, the CDR3 is TGTGCCAGCAGCCGAGGGGGTCCGATAAACACCATATATTTT. V usage is TRBV27 and J usage is TRBJ1-3; TRBD1 is a possible D gene (6 bases). The V gene lost 6 bases and the J gene lost 6 bases, with 15 bases spanning the gap. This CDR3 spans 14 amino acids. Germline values: CDR1 MNHEY, CDR2 SMNVEV (reference sequence).

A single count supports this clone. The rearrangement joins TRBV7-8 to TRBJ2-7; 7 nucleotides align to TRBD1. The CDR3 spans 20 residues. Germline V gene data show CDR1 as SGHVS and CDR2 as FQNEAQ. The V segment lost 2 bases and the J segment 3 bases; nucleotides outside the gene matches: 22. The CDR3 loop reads CASSLLNDRDLNVFHYEQYF. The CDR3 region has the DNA TGTGCCAGCAGCTTACTTAACGACAGGGATCTGAATGTTTTCCACTACGAGCAGTACTTC.

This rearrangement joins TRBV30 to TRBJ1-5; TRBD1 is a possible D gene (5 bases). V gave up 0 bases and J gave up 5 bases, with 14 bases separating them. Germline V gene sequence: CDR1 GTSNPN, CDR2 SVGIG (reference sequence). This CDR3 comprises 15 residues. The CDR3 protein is CAWSVAGYTYQPQHF. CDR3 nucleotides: TGTGCCTGGAGTGTGGCAGGGTACACATATCAGCCCCAGCATTTT.

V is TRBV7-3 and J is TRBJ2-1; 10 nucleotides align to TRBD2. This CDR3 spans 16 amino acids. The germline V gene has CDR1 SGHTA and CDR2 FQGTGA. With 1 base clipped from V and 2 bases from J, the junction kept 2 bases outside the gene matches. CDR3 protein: CASSLMGTSAYNEQFF. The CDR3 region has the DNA TGTGCCAGCAGCTTAATGGGGACTAGCGCCTACAATGAGCAGTTCTTC. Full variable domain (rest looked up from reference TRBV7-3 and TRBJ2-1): GAGVSQTPSNKVTEKGKYVELRCDPISGHTALYWYRQSLGQGPEFLIYFQGTGAADDSGLPNDRFFAVRPEGSVSTLKIQRTERGDSAVYLCASSLMGTSAYNEQFFGPGTRLTVL.